This T cell receptor beta chain originates from a study of cytomegalovirus exposure and HLA in healthy donors. The germline CDR1 and CDR2 sequences are ENHRY and SYGVKD. The CDR3 is made up of 14 amino acids. Trimming cost V 7 bases and J 8 bases, with 20 bases left between them. 60 Vbeta and 13 Jbeta primers were used in PCR. Assay: immunoSEQ multiplex PCR; the TCRdb copy retains only in-frame clones and omits some. This sample carries 160,000 or so clones, around 76% of them seen once, and the ten largest clones take 1.2% to 1.5%. V and J are TRBV10-3 and TRBJ1-2; tentatively, D is TRBD1 (5 bases). The sequenced sample consisted of PBMCs. This TCR was sampled from a man in his fifties or sixties in good health and CMV-seronegative. The CDR3 nucleotides are TGTGCCATCAAGGGGAGGGTACTAACGGGAGGCTACACCTTC. As protein: CAIKGRVLTGGYTF.